Below, 10 T cell receptor beta chains from the same sample are listed, as sequenced in a study of blood T cell repertoires in COVID-19. Repertoires were generated with immunoSEQ multiplex PCR, while TCRdb's copy carries only in-frame clones and drops some. The sample yields some 90,000 clones, around 90% seen once. Sample: peripheral blood. Receptors were obtained from an elderly woman with active or convalescent COVID-19.

V usage is TRBV28 and J usage is TRBJ2-7, with D perhaps TRBD1 (6 bases). The CDR3 length is 21 residues. Trimming left V 1 base short and J 5 bases short, with 33 bases between. Germline values: CDR1 MDHEN, CDR2 SYDVKM. The DNA for the CDR3 is TGTGCCAGCAGTTTATTCCGCGTGGGGGCCCAAATTCAGGGGTCGTTAGACGAGCAGTACTTC. Encoded protein: CASSLFRVGAQIQGSLDEQYF. Together with reference TRBV28 and TRBJ2-7, the CDR3 gives the full variable domain: DVKVTQSSRYLVKRTGEKVFLECVQDMDHENMFWYRQDPGLGLRLIYFSYDVKMKEKGDIPEGYSVSREKKERFSLILESASTNQTSMYLCASSLFRVGAQIQGSLDEQYFGPGTRLTVT.

The genes are TRBV5-6 and TRBJ2-1; perhaps TRBD2 as D (5 bases). V was shortened by 0 bases and J by 9 bases, with 10 bases between the two germline ends. Per germline, CDR1 SGHDT and CDR2 YYEEEE. This CDR3 is built from 13 residues. The CDR3 DNA reads as TGTGCCAGCAGCTTGGAGGCTAGCCCTGAGCAGTTCTTC. Protein sequence: CASSLEASPEQFF.

This sequence joins TRBV15 and TRBJ2-7, with TRBD2 matching 7 bases. Looked up from germline, CDR1 is LNHNV and CDR2 is YYDKDF (reference sequence). The CDR3 length is 16 residues. The V gene end was trimmed by 1 base and the J gene end by 2 bases; junction bases not matched to a gene: 8. The CDR3 sequence is CATSRGPSSGTYEQYF. DNA for the CDR3: TGTGCCACCAGCAGAGGCCCCTCTAGCGGAACCTACGAGCAGTACTTC.

This chain joins TRBV10-2 and TRBJ2-4, with D unresolved. V shed 4 bases and J shed 0 bases, with 7 bases lying between them. The CDR3 loop spans 14 amino acids. CDR1 is WSHSY, CDR2 SAAADI, per germline. The CDR3 region has the DNA TGCGCCAGCAGTGCGGCGGCAGCCAAAAACATTCAGTACTTC. It specifies CASSAAAAKNIQYF.

This chain connects TRBV7-9 to TRBJ2-5, with TRBD2 matching 8 bases. CDR1 SEHNR and CDR2 FQNEAQ come from the germline V gene (reference sequence). This CDR3 region has 14 residues. Trimming at V came to 6 bases and at J to 4 bases, leaving 7 bases not matched to a gene. The CDR3 coding sequence is TGTGCCAGCAGTCGCGGACTAGCAGGAGAGACCCAGTACTTC. It is translated as CASSRGLAGETQYF.

The rearrangement joins TRBV5-4 to TRBJ2-1; 9 nucleotides line up with TRBD2. The junction had 14 bases not matched to a gene; V was cut back by 4 bases and J by 3 bases. Germline-derived CDR1 and CDR2 are SGHNT and YYREEE (reference sequence). This CDR3 spans 18 amino acids. Here the CDR3 DNA reads TGTGCCAGCAGCGGGAGACCTCGGACTAGCGTAAACTACAATGAGCAGTTCTTC. This codes for CASSGRPRTSVNYNEQFF. Supplemented by reference TRBV5-4 and TRBJ2-1, the full variable domain reads ETGVTQSPTHLIKTRGQQVTLRCSSQSGHNTVSWYQQALGQGPQFIFQYYREEENGRGNFPPRFSGLQFPNYSSELNVNALELDDSALYLCASSGRPRTSVNYNEQFFGPGTRLTVL.

This clone was counted a single time. J is TRBJ1-4 and V is TRBV28, with no clear D. The CDR3 has 14 residues. Trimming left V 6 bases short and J 0 bases short, with 8 bases between. Germline V gene lookup returns CDR1 MDHEN and CDR2 SYDVKM. The CDR3 protein is CASSSGATNEKLFF. DNA of the CDR3: TGTGCCAGCAGCTCCGGGGCAACTAATGAAAAACTGTTTTTT.

This chain uses TRBV10-2 with TRBJ1-4; 9 nucleotides agree with TRBD1. J gave up 3 bases and V 5 bases, and 7 bases lay outside the gene matches. The CDR3 is 16 amino acids. Germline CDR1 reads WSHSY; CDR2 reads SAAADI. CDR3 nucleotides: TGCGCCAGCAGTCCGGGACAGGGTGTTTCTAATGAAAAACTGTTTTTT. The encoded protein is CASSPGQGVSNEKLFF.

CDR3 sequence reads: CASSLGLALTDTQYF. CDR3 DNA: TGCGCCAGCAGCTTGGGACTTGCCCTGACAGATACGCAGTATTTT. J is TRBJ2-3 and V is TRBV5-1; D is uncertain. CDR1 and CDR2 from the germline V gene are SGHRS and YFSETQ. CDR3 size: 15 residues. Trimming took off 0 bases at V and 3 bases at J, with 11 bases between the two ends. The whole variable domain, filled in from reference TRBV5-1 and TRBJ2-3, reads KAGVTQTPRYLIKTRGQQVTLSCSPISGHRSVSWYQQTPGQGLQFLFEYFSETQRNKGNFPGRFSGRQFSNSRSEMNVSTLELGDSALYLCASSLGLALTDTQYFGPGTRLTVL.

The chain links TRBV28 to TRBJ2-1; 10 nucleotides agree with TRBD2. The CDR3 length is 15 residues. Trimming cost V 5 bases and J 2 bases; bases outside gene matches: 3. The germline V gene has CDR1 MDHEN and CDR2 SYDVKM. CDR3 loop: CASSRLAGAYNEQFF. In DNA, the CDR3 is TGTGCCAGCAGTCGCCTAGCGGGAGCCTACAATGAGCAGTTCTTC.